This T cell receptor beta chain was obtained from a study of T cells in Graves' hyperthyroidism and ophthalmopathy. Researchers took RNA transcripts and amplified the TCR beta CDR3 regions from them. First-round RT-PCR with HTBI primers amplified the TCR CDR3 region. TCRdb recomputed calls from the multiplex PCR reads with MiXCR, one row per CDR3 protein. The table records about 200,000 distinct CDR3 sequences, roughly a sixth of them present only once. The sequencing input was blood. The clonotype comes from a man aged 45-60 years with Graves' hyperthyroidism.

CDR3 DNA: TGCGCCAGCAAACTAGCGGGGAGCGATACGCAGTATTTT. This gives the protein CASKLAGSDTQYF. The chain combines TRBV10-2 with TRBJ2-3, with 10 bases that match TRBD2. V trimming: 7 bases; J trimming: 6 bases; junction bases outside the gene matches: 4. Germline CDR1 WSHSY, CDR2 SAAADI. This CDR3 region has 13 residues.